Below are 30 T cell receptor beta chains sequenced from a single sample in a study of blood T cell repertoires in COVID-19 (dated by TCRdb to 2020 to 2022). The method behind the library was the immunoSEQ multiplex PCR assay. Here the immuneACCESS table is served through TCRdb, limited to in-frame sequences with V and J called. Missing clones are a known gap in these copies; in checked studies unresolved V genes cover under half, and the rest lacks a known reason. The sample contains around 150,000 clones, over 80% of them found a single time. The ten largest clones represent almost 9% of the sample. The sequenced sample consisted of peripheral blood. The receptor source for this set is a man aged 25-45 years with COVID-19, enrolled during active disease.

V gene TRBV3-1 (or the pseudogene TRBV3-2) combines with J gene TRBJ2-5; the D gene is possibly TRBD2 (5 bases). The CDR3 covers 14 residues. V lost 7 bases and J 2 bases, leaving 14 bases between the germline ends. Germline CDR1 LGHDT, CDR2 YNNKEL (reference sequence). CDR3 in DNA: TGTGCCAGCAACCCCCCGGGGATACAAGAGACCCAGTACTTC. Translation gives CASNPPGIQETQYF.

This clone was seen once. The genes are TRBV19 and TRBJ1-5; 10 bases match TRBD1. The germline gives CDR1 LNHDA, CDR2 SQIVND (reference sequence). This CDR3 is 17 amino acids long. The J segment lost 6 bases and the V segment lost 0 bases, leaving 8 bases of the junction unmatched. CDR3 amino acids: CASSIESTGGWGQPQHF. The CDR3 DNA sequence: TGTGCCAGTAGTATAGAATCGACAGGGGGCTGGGGTCAGCCCCAGCATTTT.

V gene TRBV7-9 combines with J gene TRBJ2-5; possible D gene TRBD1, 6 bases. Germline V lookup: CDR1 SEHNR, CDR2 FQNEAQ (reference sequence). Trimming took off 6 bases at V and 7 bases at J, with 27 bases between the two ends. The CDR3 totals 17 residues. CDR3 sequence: CASRTPPTTGNKGTQYF. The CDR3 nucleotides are TGTGCCAGCAGAACCCCACCCACTACAGGGAACAAGGGGACCCAGTACTTC.

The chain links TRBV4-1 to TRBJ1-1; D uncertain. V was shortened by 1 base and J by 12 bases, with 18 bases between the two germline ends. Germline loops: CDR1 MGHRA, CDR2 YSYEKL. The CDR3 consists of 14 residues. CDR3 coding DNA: TGCGCCAGCAGCCAAGTGACCGATCAGCGAAAAACTTTCTTT. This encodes CASSQVTDQRKTFF.

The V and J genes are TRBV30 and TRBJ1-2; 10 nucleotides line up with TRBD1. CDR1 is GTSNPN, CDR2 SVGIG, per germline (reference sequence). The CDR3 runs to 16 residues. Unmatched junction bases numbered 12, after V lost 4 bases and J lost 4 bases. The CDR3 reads CAWTPPDRGLGYGYTF. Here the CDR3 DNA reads TGTGCCTGGACCCCCCCAGACAGGGGGCTCGGCTATGGCTACACCTTC. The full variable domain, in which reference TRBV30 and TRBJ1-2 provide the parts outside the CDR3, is SQTIHQWPATLVQPVGSPLSLECTVEGTSNPNLYWYRQAAGRGLQLLFYSVGIGQISSEVPQNLSASRPQDRQFILSSKKLLLSDSGFYLCAWTPPDRGLGYGYTFGSGTRLTVV.

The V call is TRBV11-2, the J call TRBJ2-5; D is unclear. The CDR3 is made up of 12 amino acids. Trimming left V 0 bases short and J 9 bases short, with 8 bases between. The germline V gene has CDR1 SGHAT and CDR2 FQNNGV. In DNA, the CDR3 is TGTGCCAGCAGCTTAGATGTCATCCCCCAGTACTTC. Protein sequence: CASSLDVIPQYF.

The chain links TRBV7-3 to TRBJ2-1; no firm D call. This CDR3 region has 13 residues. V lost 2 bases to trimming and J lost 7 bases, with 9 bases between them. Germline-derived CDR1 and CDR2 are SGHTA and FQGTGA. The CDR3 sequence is CASSLSSDNEQFF. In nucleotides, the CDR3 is TGTGCCAGCAGCTTATCAAGCGATAATGAGCAGTTCTTC.

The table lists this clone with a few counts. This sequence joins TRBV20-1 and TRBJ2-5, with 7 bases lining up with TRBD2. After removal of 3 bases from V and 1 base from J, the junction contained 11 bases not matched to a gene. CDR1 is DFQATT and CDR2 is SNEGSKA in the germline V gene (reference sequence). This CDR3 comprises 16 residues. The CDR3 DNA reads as TGCAGTGCTAGTCCGACGCGGGCTAGCGGCCAAGAGACCCAGTACTTC. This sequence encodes CSASPTRASGQETQYF.

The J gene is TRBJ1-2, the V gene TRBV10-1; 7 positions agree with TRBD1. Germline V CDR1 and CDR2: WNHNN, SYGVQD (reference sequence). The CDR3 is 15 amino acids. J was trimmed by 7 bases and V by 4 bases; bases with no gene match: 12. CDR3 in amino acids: CASSVEMTGSCGYTF. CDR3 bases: TGCGCCAGCAGTGTGGAGATGACAGGGAGTTGTGGCTACACCTTC.

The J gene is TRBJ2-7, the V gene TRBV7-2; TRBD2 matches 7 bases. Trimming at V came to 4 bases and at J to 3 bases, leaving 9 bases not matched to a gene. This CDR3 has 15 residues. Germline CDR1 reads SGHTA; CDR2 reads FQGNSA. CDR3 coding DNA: TGTGCCAGCAGCTCAGGAGCGGGAAGGGGCTACGAGCAGTACTTC. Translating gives CASSSGAGRGYEQYF. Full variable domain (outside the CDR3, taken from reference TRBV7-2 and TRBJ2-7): GAGVSQSPSNKVTEKGKDVELRCDPISGHTALYWYRQSLGQGLEFLIYFQGNSAPDKSGLPSDRFSAERTGGSVSTLTIQRTQQEDSAVYLCASSSGAGRGYEQYFGPGTRLTVT.

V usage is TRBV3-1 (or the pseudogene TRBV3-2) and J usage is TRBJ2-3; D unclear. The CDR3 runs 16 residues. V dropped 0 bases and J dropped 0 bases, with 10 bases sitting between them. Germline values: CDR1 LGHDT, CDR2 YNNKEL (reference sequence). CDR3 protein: CASSQEWARSTDTQYF. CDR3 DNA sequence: TGTGCCAGCAGCCAAGAATGGGCCCGGAGCACAGATACGCAGTATTTT.

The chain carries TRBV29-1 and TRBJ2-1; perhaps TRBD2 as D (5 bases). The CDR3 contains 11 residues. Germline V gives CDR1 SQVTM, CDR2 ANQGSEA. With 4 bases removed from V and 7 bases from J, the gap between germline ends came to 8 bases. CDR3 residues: CSVAEGNEQFF. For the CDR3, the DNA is TGCAGCGTTGCTGAGGGTAATGAGCAGTTCTTC.

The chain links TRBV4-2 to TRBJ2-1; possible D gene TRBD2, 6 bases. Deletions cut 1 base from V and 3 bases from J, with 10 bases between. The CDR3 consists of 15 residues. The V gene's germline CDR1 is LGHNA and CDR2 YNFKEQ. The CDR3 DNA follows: TGTGCCAGCAGCCAAGCGGGAGAAGGCTACAATGAGCAGTTCTTC. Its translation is CASSQAGEGYNEQFF.

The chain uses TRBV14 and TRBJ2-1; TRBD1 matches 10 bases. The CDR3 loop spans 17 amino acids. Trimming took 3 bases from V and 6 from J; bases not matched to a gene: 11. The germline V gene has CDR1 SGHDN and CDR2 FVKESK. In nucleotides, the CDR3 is TGTGCCAGCAGCCAGACTCGGACAGGGGGGGTCCTCAATGAGCAGTTCTTC. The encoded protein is CASSQTRTGGVLNEQFF.

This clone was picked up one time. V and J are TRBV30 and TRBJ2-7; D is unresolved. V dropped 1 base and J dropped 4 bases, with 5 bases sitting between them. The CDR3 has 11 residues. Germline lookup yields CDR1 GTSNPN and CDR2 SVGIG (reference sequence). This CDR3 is CAWSAVYEQYF. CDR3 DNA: TGTGCCTGGAGTGCCGTGTACGAGCAGTACTTC.

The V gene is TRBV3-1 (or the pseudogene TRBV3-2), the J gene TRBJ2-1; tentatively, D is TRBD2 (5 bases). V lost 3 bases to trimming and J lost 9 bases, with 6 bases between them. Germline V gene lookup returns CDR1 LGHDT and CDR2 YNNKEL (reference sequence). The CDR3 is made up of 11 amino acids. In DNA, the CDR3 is TGTGCCAGCAGCCACGAGGGTGAGCAGTTCTTC. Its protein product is CASSHEGEQFF.

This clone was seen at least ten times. The CDR3 protein is CAISGTSDRGGNYGYTF. The CDR3 DNA reads TGTGCCATCAGTGGGACCTCGGACAGGGGCGGCAACTATGGCTACACCTTC. V usage is TRBV10-3 and J usage is TRBJ1-2, with TRBD1 matching over 9 bases. The CDR3 runs to 17 residues. The J segment lost 2 bases and the V segment lost 4 bases, leaving 11 bases of the junction unmatched. Germline V gene sequence: CDR1 ENHRY, CDR2 SYGVKD.

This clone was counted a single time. CDR3 protein: CASSYGSGTGVNEQFF. The CDR3 region has the DNA TGTGCCAGCAGCTACGGGTCCGGGACAGGGGTCAATGAGCAGTTCTTC. The chain employs TRBV7-2 and TRBJ2-1; 10 nucleotides line up with TRBD1. V was clipped by 4 bases and J by 6 bases; unmatched bases: 9. CDR3 length equals 16 residues. Per germline, CDR1 SGHTA and CDR2 FQGNSA.

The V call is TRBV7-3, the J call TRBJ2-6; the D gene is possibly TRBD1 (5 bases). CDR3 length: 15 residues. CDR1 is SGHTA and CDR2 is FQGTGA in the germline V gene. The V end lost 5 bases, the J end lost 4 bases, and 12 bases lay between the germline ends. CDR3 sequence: CASSERGSGANVLTF. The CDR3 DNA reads TGTGCCAGCAGCGAAAGGGGATCCGGGGCCAACGTCCTGACTTTC.

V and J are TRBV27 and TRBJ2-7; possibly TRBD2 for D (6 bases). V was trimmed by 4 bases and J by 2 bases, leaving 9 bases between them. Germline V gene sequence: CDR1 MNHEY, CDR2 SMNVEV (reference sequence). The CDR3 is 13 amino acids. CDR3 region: CASSYQRAYEQYF. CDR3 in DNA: TGTGCCAGCAGTTACCAGCGGGCCTACGAGCAGTACTTC.

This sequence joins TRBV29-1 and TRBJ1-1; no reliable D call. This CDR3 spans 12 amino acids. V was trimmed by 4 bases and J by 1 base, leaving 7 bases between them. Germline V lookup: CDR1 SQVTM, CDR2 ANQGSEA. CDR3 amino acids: CSVANRNTEAFF. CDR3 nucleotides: TGCAGCGTTGCGAACAGGAACACTGAAGCTTTCTTT.

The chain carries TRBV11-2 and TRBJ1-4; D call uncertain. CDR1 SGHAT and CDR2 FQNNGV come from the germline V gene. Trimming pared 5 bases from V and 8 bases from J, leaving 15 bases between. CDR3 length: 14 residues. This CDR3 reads CASSRYTGSEKLFF. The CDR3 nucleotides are TGTGCCAGCAGCCGATACACCGGGAGCGAAAAACTGTTTTTT.

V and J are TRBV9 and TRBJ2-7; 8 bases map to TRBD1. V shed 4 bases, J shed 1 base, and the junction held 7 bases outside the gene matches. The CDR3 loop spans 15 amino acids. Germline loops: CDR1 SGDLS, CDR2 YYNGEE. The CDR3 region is CASSPGGRRSYEQYF. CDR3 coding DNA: TGTGCCAGCAGCCCAGGGGGCAGAAGGTCCTACGAGCAGTACTTC.

The CDR3 DNA sequence: TGCGCCAGCAACGAGGCGGCGAACACCGGGGAGCTGTTTTTT. It yields the protein CASNEAANTGELFF. The rearrangement joins TRBV5-1 to TRBJ2-2; D gene ambiguous. Germline V gene data show CDR1 as SGHRS and CDR2 as YFSETQ. Trimming cost V 6 bases and J 0 bases, with 9 bases left between them. This CDR3 has 14 residues.

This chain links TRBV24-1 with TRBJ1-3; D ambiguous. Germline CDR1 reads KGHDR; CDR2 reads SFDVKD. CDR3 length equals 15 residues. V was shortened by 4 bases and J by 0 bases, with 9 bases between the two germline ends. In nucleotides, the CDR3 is TGTGCCACCAGTGACCCGGGTTTCTCTGGAAACACCATATATTTT. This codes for CATSDPGFSGNTIYF.

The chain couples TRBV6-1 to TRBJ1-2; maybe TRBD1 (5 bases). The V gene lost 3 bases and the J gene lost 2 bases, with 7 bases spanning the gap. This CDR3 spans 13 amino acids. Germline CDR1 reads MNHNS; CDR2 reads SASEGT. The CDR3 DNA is TGTGCCAGCAGTGAGACAGCGAACTATGGCTACACCTTC. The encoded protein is CASSETANYGYTF.

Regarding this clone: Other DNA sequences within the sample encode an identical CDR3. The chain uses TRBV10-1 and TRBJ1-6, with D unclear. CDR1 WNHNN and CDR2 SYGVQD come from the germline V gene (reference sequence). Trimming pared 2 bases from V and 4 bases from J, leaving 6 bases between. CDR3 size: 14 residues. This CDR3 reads CASSERRYNSPLHF. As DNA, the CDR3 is TGCGCCAGCAGTGAGCGCAGATATAATTCACCCCTCCACTTT.

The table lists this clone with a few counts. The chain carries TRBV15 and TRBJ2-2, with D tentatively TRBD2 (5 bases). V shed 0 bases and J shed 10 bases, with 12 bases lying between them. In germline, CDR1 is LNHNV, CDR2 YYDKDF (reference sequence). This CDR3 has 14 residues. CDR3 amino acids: CATSRDLRGKELFF. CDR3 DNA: TGTGCCACCAGCAGAGATTTAAGAGGGAAGGAGCTGTTTTTT.

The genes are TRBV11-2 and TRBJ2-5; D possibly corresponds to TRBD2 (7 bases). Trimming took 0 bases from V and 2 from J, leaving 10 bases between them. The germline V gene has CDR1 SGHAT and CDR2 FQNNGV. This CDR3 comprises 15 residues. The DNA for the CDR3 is TGTGCCAGCAGCTTAGATGGGGGGGCACAAGAGACCCAGTACTTC. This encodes CASSLDGGAQETQYF.

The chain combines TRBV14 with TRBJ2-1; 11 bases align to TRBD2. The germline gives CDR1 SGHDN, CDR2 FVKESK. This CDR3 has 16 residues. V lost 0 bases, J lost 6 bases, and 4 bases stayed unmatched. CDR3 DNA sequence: TGTGCCAGCAGCCAAGATTTAGGGACTAGCGGCAATGAGCAGTTCTTC. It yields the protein CASSQDLGTSGNEQFF.